This T cell receptor beta chain was observed in a study of tumor-infiltrating lymphocytes in primary liver carcinoma. Looking at the study overall: Subjects presented with primary liver carcinoma managed by surgical resection. The study's findings and limits: Researchers found tumor-adjacent and tumor-blood pairs overlapped less than tumor region pairs.

A constant-region primer served to make TCR beta cDNA from about 0.45 ug total RNA. Three-round nested multiplex PCR performed with slightly modified ARM-PCR produced the TCR beta libraries. Primers for the first two PCR rounds were TRBV1-TRBV30 forward primers and a C-beta reverse primer (about 10 cycles per round). TCRdb processed the multiplex PCR reads anew with MiXCR; each CDR3 protein has one entry. The sample has fewer than 350,000 distinct CDR3 sequences, 65% seen once; the top ten hold 9% to 10%. Researchers drew blood RNA from unsorted whole blood and extracted germline DNA as well. HBV chronically infected the treatment-naive patients. This clonotype was detected many times. The target antigen is unknown. The CDR3 loop spans 15 amino acids. CDR1 is MNHNS and CDR2 is SASEGT in the germline V gene. The V gene end was trimmed by 0 bases and the J gene end by 5 bases; junction bases not matched to a gene: 3.

The sequenced sample consisted of peripheral blood. The gene calls are TRBV6-1 and TRBJ1-2; 10 nucleotides align to TRBD1. The source of this sequence is a man aged 40-55 years with primary liver carcinoma and hepatitis B virus infection. CDR3 DNA sequence: TGTGCCAGCAGTGAAGCCCCGGGACAGGGGTATGGCTACACCTTC. It codes for CASSEAPGQGYGYTF.